This TCR beta chain was identified in a study of T cell repertoires in cytomegalovirus infection. Points from the study as a whole: Clonotypes of TCR beta that were HLA-C-restricted and CMV-specific dominated the ex vivo response.

For this clonotype: What it binds is unknown. A read error may account for a junction end that differs from germline.

MiXCR, applied by TCRdb to the reads, yields one record per CDR3 protein. The sample records approximately 300,000 distinct CDR3 sequences, 25% being singletons. This sequence originates from a human donor in good health (CMV status not recorded). Some clones in this sample may be carry-over from other donors' samples. The sample consisted of cultured PBMCs, taken from culture after CMV antigen stimulation.

This CDR3 reads CASSQDWGETFF. The CDR3 DNA sequence: TGTGCCAGCAGTCAAGACTGGGGTGAAACTTTCTTT. The chain has TRBV7-2 and TRBJ1-1; no firm D call. The length of the CDR3 is 12 residues. Looked up from germline, CDR1 is SGHTA and CDR2 is FQGNSA.